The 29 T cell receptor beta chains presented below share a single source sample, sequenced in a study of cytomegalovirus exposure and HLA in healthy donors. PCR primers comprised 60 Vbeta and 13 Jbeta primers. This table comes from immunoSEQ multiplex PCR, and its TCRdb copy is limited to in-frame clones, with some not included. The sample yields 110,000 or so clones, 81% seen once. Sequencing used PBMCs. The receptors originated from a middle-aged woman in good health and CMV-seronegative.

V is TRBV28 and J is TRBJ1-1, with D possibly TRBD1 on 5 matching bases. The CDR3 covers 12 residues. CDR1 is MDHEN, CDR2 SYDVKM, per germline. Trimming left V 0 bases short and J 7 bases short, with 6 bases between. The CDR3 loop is CASSLWGGEAFF. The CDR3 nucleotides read TGTGCCAGCAGTTTATGGGGGGGTGAAGCTTTCTTT. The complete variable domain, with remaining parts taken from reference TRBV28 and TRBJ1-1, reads DVKVTQSSRYLVKRTGEKVFLECVQDMDHENMFWYRQDPGLGLRLIYFSYDVKMKEKGDIPEGYSVSREKKERFSLILESASTNQTSMYLCASSLWGGEAFFGQGTRLTVV.

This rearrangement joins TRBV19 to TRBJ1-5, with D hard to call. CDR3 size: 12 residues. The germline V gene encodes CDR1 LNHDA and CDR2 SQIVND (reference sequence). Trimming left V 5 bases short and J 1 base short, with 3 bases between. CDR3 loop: CASSRSNQPQHF. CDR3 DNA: TGTGCCAGTAGTCGGAGCAATCAGCCCCAGCATTTT.

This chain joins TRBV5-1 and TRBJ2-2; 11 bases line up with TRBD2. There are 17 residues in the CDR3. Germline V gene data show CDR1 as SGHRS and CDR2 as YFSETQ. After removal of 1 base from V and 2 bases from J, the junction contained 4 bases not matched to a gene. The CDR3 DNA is TGCGCCAGCAGCTTGAGCCTAGCGGGGGGTAACACCGGGGAGCTGTTTTTT. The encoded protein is CASSLSLAGGNTGELFF.

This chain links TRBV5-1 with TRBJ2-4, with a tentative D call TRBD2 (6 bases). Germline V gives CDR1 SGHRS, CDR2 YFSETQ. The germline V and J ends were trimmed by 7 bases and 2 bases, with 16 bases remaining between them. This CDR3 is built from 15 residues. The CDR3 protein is CASQDGGSPKNIQYF. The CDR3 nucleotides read TGCGCCAGCCAGGATGGGGGGTCGCCCAAAAACATTCAGTACTTC.

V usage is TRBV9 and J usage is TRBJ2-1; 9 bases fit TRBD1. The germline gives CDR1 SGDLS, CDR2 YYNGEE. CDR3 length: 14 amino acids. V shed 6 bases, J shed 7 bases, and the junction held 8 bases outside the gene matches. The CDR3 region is CASTPGQGKNEQFF. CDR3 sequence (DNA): TGTGCCAGCACCCCGGGACAGGGCAAAAATGAGCAGTTCTTC.

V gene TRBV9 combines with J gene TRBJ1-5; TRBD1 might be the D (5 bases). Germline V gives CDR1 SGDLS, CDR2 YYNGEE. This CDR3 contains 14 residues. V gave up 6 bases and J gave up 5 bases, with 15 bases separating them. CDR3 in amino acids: CASNSGGPYQPQHF. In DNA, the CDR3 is TGTGCCAGCAACTCGGGGGGACCCTATCAGCCCCAGCATTTT. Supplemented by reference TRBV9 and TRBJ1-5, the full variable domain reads DSGVTQTPKHLITATGQRVTLRCSPRSGDLSVYWYQQSLDQGLQFLIQYYNGEERAKGNILERFSAQQFPDLHSELNLSSLELGDSALYFCASNSGGPYQPQHFGDGTRLSIL.

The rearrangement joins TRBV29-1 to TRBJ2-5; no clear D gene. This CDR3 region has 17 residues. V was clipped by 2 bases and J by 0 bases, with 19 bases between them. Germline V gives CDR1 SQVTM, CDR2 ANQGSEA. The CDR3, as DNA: TGCAGCGTTGAAACCCCGACTTCAGCCGGGTACCAAGAGACCCAGTACTTC. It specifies CSVETPTSAGYQETQYF.

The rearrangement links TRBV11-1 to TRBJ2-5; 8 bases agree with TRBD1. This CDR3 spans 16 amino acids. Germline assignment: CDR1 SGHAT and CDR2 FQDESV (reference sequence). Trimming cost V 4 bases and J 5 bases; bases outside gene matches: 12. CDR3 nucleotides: TGTGCCAGCAGCTCGACAGGGGAGATAAGGGGGGAGACCCAGTACTTC. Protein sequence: CASSSTGEIRGETQYF.

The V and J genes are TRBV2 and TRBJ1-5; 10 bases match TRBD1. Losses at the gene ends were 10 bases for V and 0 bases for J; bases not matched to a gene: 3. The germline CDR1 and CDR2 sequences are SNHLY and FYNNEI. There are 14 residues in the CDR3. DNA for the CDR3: TGTGCCACGGGACAGGGGTATAGCAATCAGCCCCAGCATTTT. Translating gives CATGQGYSNQPQHF.

In DNA, the CDR3 is TGCGCCAGCAGCCTGCTAGCGGGGGGGATCTACGAGCAGTACTTC. Its translation is CASSLLAGGIYEQYF. The chain carries TRBV5-1 and TRBJ2-7; 12 bases fit TRBD2. Germline assignment: CDR1 SGHRS and CDR2 YFSETQ. CDR3 length: 15 residues. V lost 4 bases and J lost 3; bases outside the gene matches: 5.

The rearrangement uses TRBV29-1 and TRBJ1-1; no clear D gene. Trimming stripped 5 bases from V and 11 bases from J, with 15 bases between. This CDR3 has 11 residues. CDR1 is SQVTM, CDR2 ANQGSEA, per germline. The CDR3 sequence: CSVLYGARAFF. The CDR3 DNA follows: TGCAGCGTTTTGTACGGAGCGAGGGCTTTCTTT.

The CDR3 DNA sequence: TGCAGTGCTAGTTCAGATCAGCCCCAGCATTTT. This encodes CSASSDQPQHF. The rearrangement joins TRBV20-1 to TRBJ1-5; D not certain. This CDR3 has 11 amino acids. Trimming took 3 bases from V and 5 from J, leaving 5 bases between them. CDR1 is DFQATT and CDR2 is SNEGSKA in the germline V gene (reference sequence).

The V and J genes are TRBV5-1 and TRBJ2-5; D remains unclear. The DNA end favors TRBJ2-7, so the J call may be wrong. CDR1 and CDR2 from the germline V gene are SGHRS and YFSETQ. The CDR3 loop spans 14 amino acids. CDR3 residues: CASSLYISSHEQYF. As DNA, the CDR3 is TGCGCCAGCAGCTTGTATATTAGCAGCCACGAGCAGTACTTC.

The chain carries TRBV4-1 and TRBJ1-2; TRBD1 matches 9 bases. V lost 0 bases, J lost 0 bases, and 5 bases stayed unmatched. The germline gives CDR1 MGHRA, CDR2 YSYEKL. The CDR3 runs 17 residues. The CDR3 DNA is TGCGCCAGCAGCCAAGATCGACAGGGGGGAGCTAACTATGGCTACACCTTC. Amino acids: CASSQDRQGGANYGYTF.

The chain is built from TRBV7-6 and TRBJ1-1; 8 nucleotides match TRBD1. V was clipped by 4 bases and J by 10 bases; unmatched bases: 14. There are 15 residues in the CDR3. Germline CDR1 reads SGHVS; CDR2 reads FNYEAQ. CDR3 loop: CASSSHLGQGGGAFF. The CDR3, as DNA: TGTGCCAGCAGCTCCCACCTCGGACAGGGTGGAGGAGCTTTCTTT.

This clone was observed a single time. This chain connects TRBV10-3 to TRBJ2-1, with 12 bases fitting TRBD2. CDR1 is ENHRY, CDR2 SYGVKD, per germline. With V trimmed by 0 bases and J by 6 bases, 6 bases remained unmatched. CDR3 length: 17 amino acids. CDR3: CAISESLAGGVGNEQFF. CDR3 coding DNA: TGTGCCATCAGTGAGTCCCTAGCGGGGGGGGTCGGCAATGAGCAGTTCTTC.

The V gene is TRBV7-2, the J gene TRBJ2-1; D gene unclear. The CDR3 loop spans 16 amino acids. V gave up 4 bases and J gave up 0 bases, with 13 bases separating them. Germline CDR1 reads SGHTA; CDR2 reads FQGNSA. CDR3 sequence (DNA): TGTGCCAGCAGCTCCCAACTATCCGGCTCCTACAATGAGCAGTTCTTC. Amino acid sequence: CASSSQLSGSYNEQFF.

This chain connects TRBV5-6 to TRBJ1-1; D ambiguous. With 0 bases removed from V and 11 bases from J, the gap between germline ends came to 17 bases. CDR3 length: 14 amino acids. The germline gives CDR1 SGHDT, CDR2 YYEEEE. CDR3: CASSLAYGGLEAFF. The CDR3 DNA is TGTGCCAGCAGCTTGGCCTACGGAGGGCTTGAGGCTTTCTTT.

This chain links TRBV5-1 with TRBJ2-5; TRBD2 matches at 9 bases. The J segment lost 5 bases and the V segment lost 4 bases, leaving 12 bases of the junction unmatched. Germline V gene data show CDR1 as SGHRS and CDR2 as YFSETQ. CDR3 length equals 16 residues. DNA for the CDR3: TGCGCCAGCAGCCCAGGTATAGCGGGAGTGCGGGAGACCCAGTACTTC. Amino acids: CASSPGIAGVRETQYF. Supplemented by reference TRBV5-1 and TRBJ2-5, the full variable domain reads KAGVTQTPRYLIKTRGQQVTLSCSPISGHRSVSWYQQTPGQGLQFLFEYFSETQRNKGNFPGRFSGRQFSNSRSEMNVSTLELGDSALYLCASSPGIAGVRETQYFGPGTRLLVL.

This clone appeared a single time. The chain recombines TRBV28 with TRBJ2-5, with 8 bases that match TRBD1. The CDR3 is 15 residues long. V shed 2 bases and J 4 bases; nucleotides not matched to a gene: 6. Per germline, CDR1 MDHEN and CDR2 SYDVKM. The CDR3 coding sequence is TGTGCCAGCAGTTTACCCCCCAGGGGGCGAGAGACCCAGTACTTC. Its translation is CASSLPPRGRETQYF.

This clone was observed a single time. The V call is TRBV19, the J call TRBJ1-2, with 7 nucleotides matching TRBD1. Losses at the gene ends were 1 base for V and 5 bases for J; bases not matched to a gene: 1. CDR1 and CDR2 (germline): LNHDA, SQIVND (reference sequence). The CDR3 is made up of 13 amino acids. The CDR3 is CASSIGQGYGYTF. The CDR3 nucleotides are TGTGCCAGTAGTATAGGACAGGGATATGGCTACACCTTC.

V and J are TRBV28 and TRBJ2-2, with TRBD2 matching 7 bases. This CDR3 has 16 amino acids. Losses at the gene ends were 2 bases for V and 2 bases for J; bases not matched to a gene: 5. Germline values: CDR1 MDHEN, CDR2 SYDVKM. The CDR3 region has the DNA TGTGCCAGCAGTTTAAAGGCTAGCGGAAACACCGGGGAGCTGTTTTTT. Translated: CASSLKASGNTGELFF.

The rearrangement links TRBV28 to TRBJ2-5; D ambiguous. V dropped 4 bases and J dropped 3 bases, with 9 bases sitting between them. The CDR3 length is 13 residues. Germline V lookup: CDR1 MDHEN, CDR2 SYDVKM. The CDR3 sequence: CASSSPSEETQYF. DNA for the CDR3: TGTGCCAGCAGTTCCCCATCGGAAGAGACCCAGTACTTC.

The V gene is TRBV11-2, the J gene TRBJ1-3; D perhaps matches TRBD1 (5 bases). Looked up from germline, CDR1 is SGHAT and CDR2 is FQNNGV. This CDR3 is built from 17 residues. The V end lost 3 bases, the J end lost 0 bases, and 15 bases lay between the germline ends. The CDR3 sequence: CASSLGRDGSSGNTIYF. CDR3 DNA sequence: TGTGCCAGCAGCTTGGGGAGGGACGGCTCCTCTGGAAACACCATATATTTT. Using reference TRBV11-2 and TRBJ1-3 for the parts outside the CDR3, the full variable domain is EAGVAQSPRYKIIEKRQSVAFWCNPISGHATLYWYQQILGQGPKLLIQFQNNGVVDDSQLPKDRFSAERLKGVDSTLKIQPAKLEDSAVYLCASSLGRDGSSGNTIYFGEGSWLTVV.

In DNA form, the CDR3 reads TGTGCCAGCGCGGGACAGAAGGATCAGCCCCAGCATTTT. It is translated as CASAGQKDQPQHF. The chain has TRBV6-1 and TRBJ1-5, with 7 bases identical to TRBD1. CDR1 is MNHNS and CDR2 is SASEGT in the germline V gene. V lost 8 bases to trimming and J lost 5 bases; unmatched junction nucleotides: 6. The CDR3 runs 13 residues.

The DNA for the CDR3 is TGTGCCAGCAGGGAAACTAGCGGGAGGCCCGGCCACGAGCAGTACTTC. This translates into CASRETSGRPGHEQYF. This sequence joins TRBV6-1 and TRBJ2-7, with 12 bases identical to TRBD2. The V gene end was trimmed by 6 bases and the J gene end by 5 bases; junction bases not matched to a gene: 11. CDR3 length equals 16 residues. Germline CDR1 is MNHNS and CDR2 is SASEGT.

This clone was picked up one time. CDR3 coding DNA: TGCGCCAGCAGCTTGGTGCCGGGGGGGCTGGAAAACATTCAGTACTTC. Translation: CASSLVPGGLENIQYF. V is TRBV5-1 and J is TRBJ2-4; 8 nucleotides agree with TRBD2. The CDR3 length is 16 residues. Looked up from germline, CDR1 is SGHRS and CDR2 is YFSETQ. V shed 0 bases, J shed 5 bases, and the junction held 7 bases outside the gene matches. The whole variable domain, filled in from reference TRBV5-1 and TRBJ2-4, reads KAGVTQTPRYLIKTRGQQVTLSCSPISGHRSVSWYQQTPGQGLQFLFEYFSETQRNKGNFPGRFSGRQFSNSRSEMNVSTLELGDSALYLCASSLVPGGLENIQYFGAGTRLSVL.

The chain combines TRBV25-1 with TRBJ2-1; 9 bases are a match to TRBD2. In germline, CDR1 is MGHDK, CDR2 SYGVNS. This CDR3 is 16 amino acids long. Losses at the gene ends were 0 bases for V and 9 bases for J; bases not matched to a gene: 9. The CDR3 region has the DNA TGTGCCAGCAGTGAATATTTAGCGGGGGATCGGGGTGAGCAGTTCTTC. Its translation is CASSEYLAGDRGEQFF. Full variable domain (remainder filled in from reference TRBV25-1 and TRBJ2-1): EADIYQTPRYLVIGTGKKITLECSQTMGHDKMYWYQQDPGMELHLIHYSYGVNSTEKGDLSSESTVSRIRTEHFPLTLESARPSHTSQYLCASSEYLAGDRGEQFFGPGTRLTVL.

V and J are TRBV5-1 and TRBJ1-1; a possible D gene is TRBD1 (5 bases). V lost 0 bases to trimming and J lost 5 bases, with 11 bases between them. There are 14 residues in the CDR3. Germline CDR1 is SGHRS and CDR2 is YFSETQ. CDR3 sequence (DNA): TGCGCCAGCAGCTTGGAGGGGATGGGGACTGAAGCTTTCTTT. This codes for CASSLEGMGTEAFF.